This TCR beta chain was profiled in a study of cytomegalovirus exposure and HLA in healthy donors. Study-wide results and caveats: For presence/absence analyses, sequencing depth was assumed to be roughly uniform across donors. Both high specificity and high sensitivity reportedly marked the classifier's diagnosis of cytomegalovirus status.

PCR employed 60 Vbeta and 13 Jbeta primers. TCRdb's copy holds only in-frame clones and misses some; the assay was immunoSEQ multiplex PCR. The sample lists 150,000 to 200,000 clones; roughly 85% were seen once. Donors had nominal health at sampling but likely had unrecorded immune exposures. Trimming stripped 6 bases from V and 0 bases from J, with 12 bases between. Looked up from germline, CDR1 is LNHDA and CDR2 is SQIVND (reference sequence). There are 14 residues in the CDR3. With respect to this clone: Antigen: not known.

Sequenced: PBMCs. The chain combines TRBV19 with TRBJ2-7; maybe TRBD2 (5 bases). The clonotype was recovered from a man between 40 and 49 years old in good health and CMV-seropositive. The CDR3 coding sequence is TGTGCCAGTAGCCCCTCGGGGTCCTCCTACGAGCAGTACTTC. The encoded protein is CASSPSGSSYEQYF.